This entry lists 10 T cell receptor beta chains sequenced from one sample in a study of shared clonotypes between healthy human individuals. Positive CCR7 selection of CD45RO-negative cells yielded the naive CD8 cells, and terminally differentiated effector memory CD45RA+ cells were excluded. Here immunoSEQ multiplex PCR was the method, and the copy in TCRdb shows in-frame clones only, minus some. The table has about 2.1 million clones, 90% to 95% seen once. The sample was naive CD8+ T cells from PBMCs. The receptors come from a man aged 18 to 35 in good health. Some clones in this sample may be carry-over from other donors' samples.

The chain links TRBV13 to TRBJ2-3, with D maybe TRBD2 (5 bases). The V gene lost 3 bases and the J gene lost 0 bases, with 16 bases spanning the gap. Germline assignment: CDR1 PRHDT and CDR2 FYEKMQ (reference sequence). This CDR3 is 17 amino acids long. The CDR3 sequence is CASSLGSRGASTDTQYF. The CDR3 coding sequence is TGTGCCAGCAGCTTGGGTTCCCGGGGTGCTAGCACAGATACGCAGTATTTT.

This chain connects TRBV27 to TRBJ2-7; TRBD2 agrees at 10 bases. Germline CDR1 MNHEY, CDR2 SMNVEV (reference sequence). J was trimmed by 0 bases and V by 5 bases; bases with no gene match: 7. This CDR3 region has 16 residues. The CDR3 DNA reads as TGTGCCAGCAGTGCATCTAGCGGGAGCCTCTCCTACGAGCAGTACTTC. Translation: CASSASSGSLSYEQYF.

A few counts support this clone. The chain combines TRBV30 with TRBJ2-5; D is undetermined. Trimming removed 1 base at V and 9 bases at J, with 15 bases between. The CDR3 contains 13 residues. Germline V lookup: CDR1 GTSNPN, CDR2 SVGIG (reference sequence). The CDR3 DNA follows: TGTGCCTGGAGTGGAAGCCGACGGACGGCCCAGTACTTC. Translating gives CAWSGSRRTAQYF.

The chain joins TRBV4-1 to TRBJ2-2; 7 bases map to TRBD1. V lost 2 bases to trimming and J lost 6 bases; unmatched junction nucleotides: 3. From germline, CDR1 is MGHRA and CDR2 YSYEKL. This CDR3 comprises 14 residues. DNA for the CDR3: TGCGCCAGCAGCCAACAGGGGGACCCCGGGGAGCTGTTTTTT. It yields the protein CASSQQGDPGELFF.

This clone was seen just once. This chain uses TRBV27 with TRBJ1-3, with TRBD1 identical over 9 bases. The junction had 10 bases not matched to a gene; V was cut back by 5 bases and J by 2 bases. Per the germline V gene, CDR1 is MNHEY and CDR2 is SMNVEV (reference sequence). The CDR3 runs 17 residues. The CDR3 DNA reads as TGTGCCAGCAGTGCGGAGGGACAGGGATACGCTGGAAACACCATATATTTT. It codes for CASSAEGQGYAGNTIYF.

V gene TRBV5-1 combines with J gene TRBJ1-1, with D uncertain. This CDR3 region has 15 residues. Germline-derived CDR1 and CDR2 are SGHRS and YFSETQ. V lost 3 bases and J 0 bases, leaving 12 bases between the germline ends. The DNA for the CDR3 is TGCGCCAGCAGCTCGCAGAGGCAGTTGAACACTGAAGCTTTCTTT. Translating it yields CASSSQRQLNTEAFF.

The chain is built from TRBV14 and TRBJ2-1, with 9 bases lining up with TRBD2. From germline, CDR1 is SGHDN and CDR2 FVKESK. V shed 4 bases, J shed 8 bases, and the junction held 6 bases outside the gene matches. CDR3 length equals 14 residues. The CDR3 nucleotides are TGTGCCAGCAGCCGTAGCGGGAGTGTCTATGAGCAGTTCTTC. Its protein product is CASSRSGSVYEQFF.

The V call is TRBV5-1, the J call TRBJ2-1; D might be TRBD1 (6 bases). The germline CDR1 and CDR2 sequences are SGHRS and YFSETQ. This CDR3 spans 12 amino acids. V shed 4 bases and J shed 8 bases, with 10 bases lying between them. The CDR3 region is CASSPGGHEQFF. DNA of the CDR3: TGCGCCAGCAGCCCTGGGGGCCATGAGCAGTTCTTC.

The chain couples TRBV7-9 to TRBJ2-7; 7 positions agree with TRBD2. Germline V gene data show CDR1 as SEHNR and CDR2 as FQNEAQ (reference sequence). The V segment lost 4 bases and the J segment 3 bases; nucleotides outside the gene matches: 6. The CDR3 runs to 14 residues. Here the CDR3 DNA reads TGTGCCAGCAGCTCTAGCGGCCCGGACTACGAGCAGTACTTC. The encoded protein is CASSSSGPDYEQYF.

Details on this clone: The sample carries other DNA sequences with the same CDR3. The V and J genes are TRBV27 and TRBJ2-5; D may be TRBD1 (5 bases). Germline loops: CDR1 MNHEY, CDR2 SMNVEV (reference sequence). This CDR3 has 14 amino acids. V shed 5 bases and J shed 5 bases, with 15 bases lying between them. The CDR3 nucleotides read TGTGCCAGCAGTCTTCTAGGGGCAGGTGAGACCCAGTACTTC. Its protein is CASSLLGAGETQYF.